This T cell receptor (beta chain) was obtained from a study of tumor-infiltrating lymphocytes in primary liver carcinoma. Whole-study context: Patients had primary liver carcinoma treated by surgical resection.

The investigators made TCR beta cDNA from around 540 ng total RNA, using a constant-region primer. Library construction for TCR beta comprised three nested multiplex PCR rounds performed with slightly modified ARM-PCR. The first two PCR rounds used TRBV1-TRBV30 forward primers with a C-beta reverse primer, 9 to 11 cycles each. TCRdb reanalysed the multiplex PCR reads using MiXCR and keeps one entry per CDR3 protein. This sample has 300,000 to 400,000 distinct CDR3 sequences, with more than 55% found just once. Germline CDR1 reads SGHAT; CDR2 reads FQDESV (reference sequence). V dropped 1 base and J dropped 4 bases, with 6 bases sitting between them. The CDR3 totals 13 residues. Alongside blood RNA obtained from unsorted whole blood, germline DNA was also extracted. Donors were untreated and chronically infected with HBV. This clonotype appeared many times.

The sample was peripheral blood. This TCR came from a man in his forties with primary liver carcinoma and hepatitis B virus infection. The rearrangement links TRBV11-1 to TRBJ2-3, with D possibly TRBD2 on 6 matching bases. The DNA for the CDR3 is TGTGCCAGCAGCTTAGGGGAGGCAGATACGCAGTATTTT. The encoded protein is CASSLGEADTQYF. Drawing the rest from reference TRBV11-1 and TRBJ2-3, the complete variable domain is EAEVAQSPRYKITEKSQAVAFWCDPISGHATLYWYRQILGQGPELLVQFQDESVVDDSQLPKDRFSAERLKGVDSTLKIQPAELGDSAMYLCASSLGEADTQYFGPGTRLTVL.